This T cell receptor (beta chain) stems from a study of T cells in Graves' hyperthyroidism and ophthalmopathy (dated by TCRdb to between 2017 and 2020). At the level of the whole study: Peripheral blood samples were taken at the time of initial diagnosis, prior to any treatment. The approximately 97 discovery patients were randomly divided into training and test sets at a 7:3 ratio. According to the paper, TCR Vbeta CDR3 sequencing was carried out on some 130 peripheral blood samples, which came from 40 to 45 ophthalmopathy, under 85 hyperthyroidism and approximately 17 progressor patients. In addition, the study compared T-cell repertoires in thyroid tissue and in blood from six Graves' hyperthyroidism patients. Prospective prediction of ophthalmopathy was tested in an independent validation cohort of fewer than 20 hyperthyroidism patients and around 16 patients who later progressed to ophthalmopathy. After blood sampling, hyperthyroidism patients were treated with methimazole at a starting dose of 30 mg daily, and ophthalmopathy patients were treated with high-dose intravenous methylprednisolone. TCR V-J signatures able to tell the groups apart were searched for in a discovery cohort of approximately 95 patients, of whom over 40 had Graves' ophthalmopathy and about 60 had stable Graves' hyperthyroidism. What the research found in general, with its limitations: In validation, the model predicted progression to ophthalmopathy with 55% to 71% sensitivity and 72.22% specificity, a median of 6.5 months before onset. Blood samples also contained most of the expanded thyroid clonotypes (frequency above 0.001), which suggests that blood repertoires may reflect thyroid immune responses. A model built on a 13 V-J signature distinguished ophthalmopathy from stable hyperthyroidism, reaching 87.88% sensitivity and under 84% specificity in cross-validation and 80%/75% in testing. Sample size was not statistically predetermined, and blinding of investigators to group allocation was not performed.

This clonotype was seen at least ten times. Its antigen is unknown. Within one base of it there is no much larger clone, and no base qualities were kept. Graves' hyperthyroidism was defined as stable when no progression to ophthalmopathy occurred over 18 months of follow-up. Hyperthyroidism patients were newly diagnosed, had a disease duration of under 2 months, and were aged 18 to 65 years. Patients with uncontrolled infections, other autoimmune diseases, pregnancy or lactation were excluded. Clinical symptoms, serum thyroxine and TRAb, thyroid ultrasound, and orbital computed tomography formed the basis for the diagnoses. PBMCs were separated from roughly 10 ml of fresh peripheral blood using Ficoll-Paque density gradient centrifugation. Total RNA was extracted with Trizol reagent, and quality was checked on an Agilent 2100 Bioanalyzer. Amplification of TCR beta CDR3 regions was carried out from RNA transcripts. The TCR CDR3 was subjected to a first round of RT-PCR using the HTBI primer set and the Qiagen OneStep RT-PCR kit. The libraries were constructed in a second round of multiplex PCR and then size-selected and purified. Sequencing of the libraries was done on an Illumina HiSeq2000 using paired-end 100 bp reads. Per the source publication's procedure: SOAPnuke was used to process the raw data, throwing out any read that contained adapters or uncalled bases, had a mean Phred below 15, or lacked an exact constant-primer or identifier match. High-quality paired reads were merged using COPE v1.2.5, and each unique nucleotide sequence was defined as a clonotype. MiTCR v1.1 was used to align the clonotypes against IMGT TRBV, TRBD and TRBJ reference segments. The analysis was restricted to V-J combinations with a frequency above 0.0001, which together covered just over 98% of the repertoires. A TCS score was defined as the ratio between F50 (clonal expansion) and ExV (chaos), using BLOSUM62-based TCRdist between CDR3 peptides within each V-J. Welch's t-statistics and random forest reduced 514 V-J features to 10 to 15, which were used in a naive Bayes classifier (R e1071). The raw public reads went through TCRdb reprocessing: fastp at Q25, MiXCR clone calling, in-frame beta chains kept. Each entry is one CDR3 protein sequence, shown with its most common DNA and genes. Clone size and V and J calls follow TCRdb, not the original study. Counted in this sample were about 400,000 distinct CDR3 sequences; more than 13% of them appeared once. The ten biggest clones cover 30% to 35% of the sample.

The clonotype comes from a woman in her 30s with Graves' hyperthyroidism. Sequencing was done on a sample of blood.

The CDR3 is CSASPGGGADEQYF. The nucleotides read TGCAGTGCTTCCCCGGGAGGGGGGGCAGACGAGCAGTACTTC. In this chain, TRBV20-1 is recombined with TRBJ2-7; 8 central bases correspond to TRBD2. Here V drops 5 bases and J drops 5 bases, and the junction holds 11 bases not matched to any gene. Taken from the germline V gene (reference sequence), the CDR1 and CDR2 loops are DFQATT and SNEGSKA. The CDR3 spans 14 residues, from the cysteine through the phenylalanine. CDR3 DNA only is kept here, 42 bases in frame from base 1.